A selection of T cell receptor beta chains follows, all from one sample in a study of blood T cell repertoires in COVID-19. Measured with immunoSEQ multiplex PCR; TCRdb has only the in-frame clones, and not every one. The top ten clones hold roughly 1.1% of a sample with approximately 170,000 clones, approximately 85% of them seen once. The specimen was peripheral blood. The receptor source for this set is a man aged 60 to 75 who had recovered from COVID-19. CDR3s include the opening cysteine and the closing phenylalanine or tryptophan. The order of the fields is clone size, D gene, J gene, V gene, CDR3 DNA, CDR3 protein. The D gene is left open where the match is weak. Clone size is not always given. Where it is, it says once, few, many or a class for expanded clones.

clone size: -
D gene: TRBD2
J gene: TRBJ2-5
V gene: TRBV5-1
CDR3 DNA: TGCGCCAGCAGCTTGGAAGGTCTAGCGGGGGGGCCAGAGACCCAGTACTTC
CDR3 protein: CASSLEGLAGGPETQYF

clone size: -
D gene: TRBD1
J gene: TRBJ1-2
V gene: TRBV19
CDR3 DNA: TGTGCCAGTAGTGCCTCTCGGACAGGGGGCTACACCTTC
CDR3 protein: CASSASRTGGYTF

clone size: -
D gene: TRBD1
J gene: TRBJ2-7
V gene: TRBV4-2
CDR3 DNA: TGTGCCAGCAGCCAGACGGACAGGGGTAACGAGCAGTACTTC
CDR3 protein: CASSQTDRGNEQYF

clone size: -
D gene: TRBD2
J gene: TRBJ2-1
V gene: TRBV2
CDR3 DNA: TGTGCCAGCACTCCCGTCCTAGCGGGGGGGGGTGAGCAGTTCTTC
CDR3 protein: CASTPVLAGGGEQFF

clone size: -
D gene: TRBD1
J gene: TRBJ2-7
V gene: TRBV5-6
CDR3 DNA: TGTGCCAGCAGCTTCCAGGGGGCCTACGAGCAGTACTTC
CDR3 protein: CASSFQGAYEQYF

clone size: -
D gene: TRBD1
J gene: TRBJ1-1
V gene: TRBV6-5
CDR3 DNA: TGTGCCAGCAGTTACTCTATCAGGACAGGGGACACTGAAGCTTTCTTT
CDR3 protein: CASSYSIRTGDTEAFF

clone size: -
D gene: -
J gene: TRBJ2-2
V gene: TRBV7-3
CDR3 DNA: TGTGCCAGCAGAGCCGCGAGTGGCACCGGGGAGCTGTTTTTT
CDR3 protein: CASRAASGTGELFF

clone size: once
D gene: TRBD2
J gene: TRBJ2-3
V gene: TRBV19
CDR3 DNA: TGTGCCAGTAGGACTAGCGGGGGTAGCACAGATACGCAGTATTTT
CDR3 protein: CASRTSGGSTDTQYF

clone size: -
D gene: TRBD2
J gene: TRBJ2-1
V gene: TRBV11-2
CDR3 DNA: TGTGCCAGCAGCTTAGAATCTAGCGGGGGCTACAATGAGCAGTTCTTC
CDR3 protein: CASSLESSGGYNEQFF

clone size: -
D gene: -
J gene: TRBJ2-7
V gene: TRBV27
CDR3 DNA: TGTGCCAGCAGCCGACAGAGTACCTACGAGCAGTACTTC
CDR3 protein: CASSRQSTYEQYF

clone size: -
D gene: -
J gene: TRBJ1-4
V gene: TRBV30
CDR3 DNA: TGTGCCTGGAGTCGGAGCAATAATGAAAAACTGTTTTTT
CDR3 protein: CAWSRSNNEKLFF

clone size: -
D gene: -
J gene: TRBJ2-3
V gene: TRBV6-1
CDR3 DNA: TGTGCCAGCAGTGGGGCCGACCCCTCTAGCACAGATACGCAGTATTTT
CDR3 protein: CASSGADPSSTDTQYF

clone size: -
D gene: TRBD2
J gene: TRBJ2-2
V gene: TRBV18
CDR3 DNA: TGTGCCAGCTCATCCGAACTAGCGGGGGAGCCCACCGGGGAGCTGTTTTTT
CDR3 protein: CASSSELAGEPTGELFF

clone size: -
D gene: TRBD2
J gene: TRBJ2-3
V gene: TRBV5-1
CDR3 DNA: TGCGCCAGCAGCTTGTTGGGCGGGGGAAGCACAGATACGCAGTATTTT
CDR3 protein: CASSLLGGGSTDTQYF

clone size: -
D gene: -
J gene: TRBJ2-7
V gene: TRBV9
CDR3 DNA: TGTGCCAGCTCCCCCTCCACAGGCCGGGCCTACGAGCAGTACTTC
CDR3 protein: CASSPSTGRAYEQYF

clone size: -
D gene: TRBD1
J gene: TRBJ1-1
V gene: TRBV6-5
CDR3 DNA: TGTGCCAGCAGTTCAATCAGGGGGTTTAACACTGAAGCTTTCTTT
CDR3 protein: CASSSIRGFNTEAFF

clone size: -
D gene: -
J gene: TRBJ1-5
V gene: TRBV4-3
CDR3 DNA: TGCGCCAGCAGCCAAGATTTAGTTCAGCCCCAGCATTTT
CDR3 protein: CASSQDLVQPQHF

clone size: few
D gene: -
J gene: TRBJ2-7
V gene: TRBV27
CDR3 DNA: TGTGCCAGCAGTTTAAAAGCCACAGGCTCGGTGTGGGAGCAGTACTTC
CDR3 protein: CASSLKATGSVWEQYF

clone size: -
D gene: TRBD1
J gene: TRBJ1-2
V gene: TRBV5-6
CDR3 DNA: TGTGCCAGCAGCTTGGTTGGGACAGAAGCTGACTATGGCTACACCTTC
CDR3 protein: CASSLVGTEADYGYTF

clone size: -
D gene: TRBD2
J gene: TRBJ2-7
V gene: TRBV14
CDR3 DNA: TGTGCCAGCAGCCAAGTAACGGGGGGGTCCTCCGAGCAGTACTTC
CDR3 protein: CASSQVTGGSSEQYF

clone size: -
D gene: -
J gene: TRBJ2-1
V gene: TRBV18
CDR3 DNA: TGTGCCAGCTCACCCCCAGACATCAATGAGCAGTTCTTC
CDR3 protein: CASSPPDINEQFF

clone size: -
D gene: -
J gene: TRBJ1-4
V gene: TRBV11-3
CDR3 DNA: TGTGCCAGCAGCTTAGGTGGACAGAATGAAAAACTGTTTTTT
CDR3 protein: CASSLGGQNEKLFF

clone size: once
D gene: TRBD1
J gene: TRBJ2-7
V gene: TRBV27
CDR3 DNA: TGTGCCAGCAGTTTAGCCGGACAGGACTACGAGCAGTACTTC
CDR3 protein: CASSLAGQDYEQYF

clone size: -
D gene: -
J gene: TRBJ2-7
V gene: TRBV6-5
CDR3 DNA: TGTGCCAGCAGGGGGGGGCTGGGGCATACCTACGAGCAGTACTTC
CDR3 protein: CASRGGLGHTYEQYF